This T cell receptor (beta chain) comes out of a study of Ad26.COV2.S vaccination and SARS-CoV-2 variants. Regarding the study as a whole: Vaccinated individuals (as opposed to placebo recipients) had higher spike-specific TCR breadth. The analyses of TCR breadth and depth may have understated the size of total T cell responses. Placebo recipients and vaccine recipients were similar in non-spike TCR breadth. Reported findings describe substantial breadth in spike-specific CD8+ and CD4+ T cell responses following vaccination.

Concerning this clone: The antigen is not known.

Using immunoSEQ multiplex PCR, the repertoire was profiled, and TCRdb retains in-frame clones only, with some absent. The sample holds just over 350,000 clones; about 91% are singletons and the top ten take about 3.9%. V lost 5 bases and J lost 0; bases outside the gene matches: 4. CDR1 is SGHTA, CDR2 FQGNSA, per germline. The CDR3 sequence is 15 residues long. The rearrangement links TRBV7-2 to TRBJ1-5; 7 nucleotides align to TRBD1. The input for sequencing was peripheral blood, taken after recovery from COVID-19. The receptor was isolated from a human donor who had recovered from COVID-19. In DNA form, the CDR3 reads TGTGCCAGCAGCCCCACAGGGGTTAGCAATCAGCCCCAGCATTTT. It specifies CASSPTGVSNQPQHF.